Each of the 19 T cell receptor beta chains below was sequenced from the same sample in a study of vaccination effects on CD4 cells after COVID-19. Their antigen targets remain unknown. Antigen-specific CD4+ T cell clonotypes were called by their expansion after viral peptide-pool culture in ViraFEST. Culture proceeded for nine to eleven days, and CD4+ T cells were then isolated. Nucleocapsid antibodies stayed negative before and after vaccination, showing no earlier SARS-CoV-2 infection. Repertoires were generated with immunoSEQ multiplex PCR, while TCRdb's copy carries only in-frame clones and drops some. Here the sample spans 40,000 to 50,000 clones, approximately 70% being singletons. Sequences were derived from CD4+ T cells from PBMCs cultured with HCoV-OC43 spike peptides, sampled before COVID-19 vaccination. Subset denoted: HCoV-OC43 spike overlapping peptide pool stimulation. These receptors were collected from a human donor who received a COVID-19 vaccine.

V and J are TRBV5-1 and TRBJ2-1, with a tentative D call TRBD2 (6 bases). Germline V gene sequence: CDR1 SGHRS, CDR2 YFSETQ. The CDR3 is 16 residues long. V dropped 2 bases and J dropped 0 bases, with 12 bases sitting between them. The CDR3 coding sequence is TGCGCCAGCAGCTTCAGGGACTTAGGCTCCTACAATGAGCAGTTCTTC. Its translation is CASSFRDLGSYNEQFF.

V usage is TRBV3-1 (or the pseudogene TRBV3-2) and J usage is TRBJ1-2; TRBD1 is a possible D gene (5 bases). Trimming shortened V by 3 bases and J by 4 bases, and 9 bases separated the two germline ends. CDR3 length: 13 amino acids. CDR1 and CDR2 (germline): LGHDT, YNNKEL (reference sequence). The CDR3 nucleotides read TGTGCCAGCAGCCACGACAGCTCCTATGGCTACACCTTC. It specifies CASSHDSSYGYTF.

There are a few counts of this clone. The chain employs TRBV2 and TRBJ2-3; D is ambiguous. Per the germline V gene, CDR1 is SNHLY and CDR2 is FYNNEI. V lost 8 bases and J lost 3, with 9 bases in between. The CDR3 covers 12 residues. The CDR3 spells CASGWGTDTQYF. DNA for the CDR3: TGTGCCAGCGGGTGGGGTACAGATACGCAGTATTTT.

This rearrangement joins TRBV19 to TRBJ2-5; D uncertain. Germline loops: CDR1 LNHDA, CDR2 SQIVND (reference sequence). This CDR3 spans 13 amino acids. The germline V and J ends were trimmed by 1 base and 5 bases, with 8 bases remaining between them. The CDR3 loop reads CASSIGRFETQYF. The CDR3 coding sequence is TGTGCCAGTAGTATAGGCCGGTTCGAGACCCAGTACTTC. Full variable domain (rest looked up from reference TRBV19 and TRBJ2-5): DGGITQSPKYLFRKEGQNVTLSCEQNLNHDAMYWYRQDPGQGLRLIYYSQIVNDFQKGDIAEGYSVSREKKESFPLTVTSAQKNPTAFYLCASSIGRFETQYFGPGTRLLVL.

The chain links TRBV28 to TRBJ1-2; D remains unclear. The germline V and J ends were trimmed by 5 bases and 8 bases, with 15 bases remaining between them. Looked up from germline, CDR1 is MDHEN and CDR2 is SYDVKM. This CDR3 has 13 residues. The CDR3 loop is CASSLNGPGGYTF. CDR3 coding DNA: TGTGCCAGCAGTCTAAACGGGCCGGGCGGCTACACCTTC.

This chain connects TRBV11-2 to TRBJ2-7; the D is unclear. The CDR3 sequence is 15 residues long. CDR1 and CDR2 from the germline V gene are SGHAT and FQNNGV. V dropped 3 bases and J dropped 6 bases, with 18 bases sitting between them. CDR3 region: CASSFPASGVFEQYF. The CDR3 nucleotides are TGTGCCAGCAGCTTTCCCGCGTCTGGGGTGTTCGAGCAGTACTTC.

The sample holds a few counts of this clone. This chain connects TRBV20-1 to TRBJ1-6; 8 bases are a match to TRBD1. V lost 3 bases to trimming and J lost 1 base; unmatched junction nucleotides: 8. Germline loops: CDR1 DFQATT, CDR2 SNEGSKA (reference sequence). The CDR3 has 17 amino acids. Here the CDR3 reads CSASGQGAGSYNSPLHF. The CDR3, as DNA: TGCAGTGCTAGTGGGCAGGGGGCAGGGTCCTATAATTCACCCCTCCACTTT.

This chain connects TRBV30 to TRBJ2-7, with a weak D call TRBD1 (5 bases). The CDR3 is 14 residues long. Trimming removed 1 base at V and 2 bases at J, with 12 bases between. Germline V lookup: CDR1 GTSNPN, CDR2 SVGIG (reference sequence). The CDR3 here is CAWSARTSPYEQYF. DNA for the CDR3: TGTGCCTGGAGTGCCCGGACATCTCCCTACGAGCAGTACTTC.

V is TRBV19 and J is TRBJ2-1, with 16 positions matching TRBD2. J gave up 0 bases and V 4 bases, and 9 bases lay outside the gene matches. Germline CDR1 is LNHDA and CDR2 is SQIVND (reference sequence). CDR3 length equals 20 residues. CDR3 coding DNA: TGTGCCAGTAGTAACGGGGGACTAGCGGGAGGGAAAAGCTCCTACAATGAGCAGTTCTTC. Encoded protein: CASSNGGLAGGKSSYNEQFF.

V and J are TRBV6-2 or TRBV6-3 and TRBJ1-5, with TRBD1 matching over 12 bases. Trimming removed 6 bases from V and 7 bases from J; junction bases left unmatched: 10. The CDR3 contains 16 residues. From germline, CDR1 is MNHEY and CDR2 SVGEGT. The CDR3, as DNA: TGTGCCAGCAGCCTCCGGGACAGGGGGCGCAGGCAGCCCCAGCATTTT. Its translation is CASSLRDRGRRQPQHF.

The chain recombines TRBV4-1 with TRBJ2-2, with TRBD1 matching 7 bases. The V and J ends lost 0 bases and 2 bases, in that order; junction bases with no gene match: 6. This CDR3 has 17 residues. Germline values: CDR1 MGHRA, CDR2 YSYEKL. CDR3 nucleotides: TGCGCCAGCAGCCAAGAAACCTGGGACAGTAACACCGGGGAGCTGTTTTTT. This codes for CASSQETWDSNTGELFF.

The chain is built from TRBV6-5 and TRBJ2-7; D perhaps matches TRBD1 (6 bases). Trimming stripped 0 bases from V and 2 bases from J, with 11 bases between. The CDR3 loop spans 15 amino acids. CDR1 is MNHEY, CDR2 SVGAGI, per germline. CDR3 coding DNA: TGTGCCAGCAGTTACTCCCGGGACACTACCTACGAGCAGTACTTC. It yields the protein CASSYSRDTTYEQYF.

This chain joins TRBV30 and TRBJ1-3; D is uncertain. Germline V gives CDR1 GTSNPN, CDR2 SVGIG (reference sequence). The CDR3 loop spans 13 amino acids. V was shortened by 2 bases and J by 0 bases, with 5 bases between the two germline ends. The CDR3 sequence: CAWSPNSGNTIYF. CDR3 DNA: TGTGCCTGGAGTCCGAACTCTGGAAACACCATATATTTT.

The chain joins TRBV4-3 to TRBJ2-3, with 9 bases fitting TRBD2. V was pared by 1 base and J by 5 bases, with 7 bases of the junction left unmatched. The CDR3 has 16 residues. Germline V gene sequence: CDR1 LGHNA, CDR2 YSLEER. The CDR3 loop reads CASSQVGRGGVDTQYF. Written as DNA, the CDR3 is TGCGCCAGCAGCCAAGTAGGGCGGGGGGGAGTAGATACGCAGTATTTT.

This chain uses TRBV20-1 with TRBJ2-1; the D is unclear. V was pared by 5 bases and J by 4 bases, with 6 bases between. The CDR3 is 11 amino acids. CDR1 and CDR2 from the germline V gene are DFQATT and SNEGSKA (reference sequence). The CDR3 sequence is CSAENYNEQFF. The CDR3 DNA reads as TGCAGTGCTGAGAATTACAATGAGCAGTTCTTC.

The chain links TRBV5-1 to TRBJ2-7, with D possibly being TRBD2 (7 bases). The germline V gene has CDR1 SGHRS and CDR2 YFSETQ. The CDR3 consists of 15 residues. Trimming took 4 bases from V and 1 from J, leaving 15 bases between them. CDR3 bases: TGCGCCAGCAGCCTTCTACAGGGAGGGTCCTACGAGCAGTACTTC. It is translated as CASSLLQGGSYEQYF.

This clone occurred a few times. This chain connects TRBV7-2 to TRBJ1-6; D is unclear. The CDR3 is 15 residues long. Germline CDR1 is SGHTA and CDR2 is FQGNSA. The V end lost 0 bases, the J end lost 2 bases, and 5 bases lay between the germline ends. The CDR3 reads CASSLARAYNSPLHF. Written as DNA, the CDR3 is TGTGCCAGCAGCTTAGCGAGGGCCTATAATTCACCCCTCCACTTT.

This clone has more than one count but fewer than ten. The chain carries TRBV6-4 and TRBJ1-2; 7 bases agree with TRBD1. Germline CDR1 and CDR2: MRHNA and SNTAGT. This CDR3 is 15 amino acids long. J gave up 6 bases and V 2 bases, and 9 bases lay outside the gene matches. Here the CDR3 reads CASSDTSQGIDGYTF. The CDR3 nucleotides read TGTGCCAGCAGTGACACCTCACAGGGGATCGATGGCTACACCTTC.

The J gene is TRBJ1-2, the V gene TRBV7-2, with 7 positions matching TRBD1. V shed 1 base, J shed 5 bases, and the junction held 7 bases outside the gene matches. The CDR3 sequence is 15 residues long. In germline, CDR1 is SGHTA, CDR2 FQGNSA. In nucleotides, the CDR3 is TGTGCCAGCAGCTTAGTAGGACAGGACACATATGGCTACACCTTC. This translates into CASSLVGQDTYGYTF.